This T cell receptor beta chain originates from a study of T cells in Graves' hyperthyroidism and ophthalmopathy. This clonotype showed up just a few times. Its antigen is not known. V was pared by 2 bases and J by 7 bases, with 5 bases of the junction left unmatched. The CDR3 runs to 16 residues. Germline-derived CDR1 and CDR2 are LNHDA and SQIVND (reference sequence). Amplified TCR beta CDR3 regions came from RNA transcripts. Primed by the HTBI set, a first-round RT-PCR was run on the TCR CDR3. One entry per CDR3 protein, called by TCRdb with MiXCR from the multiplex PCR reads. The sample lists 250,000 to 300,000 distinct CDR3 sequences; roughly 20% were seen once. Broader study findings: Ophthalmopathy was told apart from stable hyperthyroidism by a 13 V-J model.

The chain carries TRBV19 and TRBJ2-1, with 13 bases fitting TRBD2. This clonotype originated in a man aged 50 to 60 with Graves' ophthalmopathy. Sequencing used blood. CDR3 in DNA: TGTGCCAGTAGTATAACAGGACTAGCGGGAGCGAATGAGCAGTTCTTC. This codes for CASSITGLAGANEQFF.